Below are 18 T cell receptor beta chains sequenced from a single sample in a study of blood T cell repertoires in COVID-19. This table comes from immunoSEQ multiplex PCR, and its TCRdb copy is limited to in-frame clones, with some not included. The sample comprises roughly 180,000 clones, roughly 82% of which are singletons, and over 9.5% rests with the top ten. Sequenced sample: PBMCs or T cells enriched from blood (not recorded which). The receptors originated from a man aged 35 to 55 who had recovered from COVID-19.

The chain combines TRBV6-2 or TRBV6-3 with TRBJ1-1; 7 nucleotides line up with TRBD1. The CDR3 spans 15 residues. Germline CDR1 and CDR2: MNHEY and SVGEGT. V shed 4 bases and J 6 bases; nucleotides not matched to a gene: 11. CDR3 DNA sequence: TGTGCCAGCAGTTCCCTCCTTGACAGGGACCCTGAAGCTTTCTTT. Residues: CASSSLLDRDPEAFF.

The DNA for the CDR3 is TGTGCCAGCAGCGTAGGACAGTTATTCTCTGAAGCTTTCTTT. Protein: CASSVGQLFSEAFF. The chain employs TRBV9 and TRBJ1-1; a possible D gene is TRBD1 (5 bases). This CDR3 comprises 14 residues. From germline, CDR1 is SGDLS and CDR2 YYNGEE. V was cut by 0 bases and J by 6 bases, with 12 bases left in between.

This chain uses TRBV2 with TRBJ2-6, with D maybe TRBD1 (6 bases). The ends were cut back, 6 bases at V and 0 bases at J, with 12 bases in the middle. The CDR3 contains 16 residues. Germline V gene sequence: CDR1 SNHLY, CDR2 FYNNEI. The DNA for the CDR3 is TGTGCCAGCAGACGGGACAATAACTCTGGGGCCAACGTCCTGACTTTC. This codes for CASRRDNNSGANVLTF.

CDR3 protein: CASRLNGDEKLFF. Here the CDR3 DNA reads TGTGCCAGCAGGCTGAACGGGGATGAAAAACTGTTTTTT. This sequence joins TRBV27 and TRBJ1-4; no definite D call. Germline V gene sequence: CDR1 MNHEY, CDR2 SMNVEV (reference sequence). The germline V and J ends were trimmed by 6 bases and 6 bases, with 11 bases remaining between them. The CDR3 loop spans 13 amino acids.

The rearrangement joins TRBV3-1 (or the pseudogene TRBV3-2) to TRBJ1-3; 7 bases match TRBD1. The germline V gene encodes CDR1 LGHDT and CDR2 YNNKEL (reference sequence). Trimming cost V 4 bases and J 4 bases; bases outside gene matches: 10. The CDR3 spans 16 residues. The CDR3 is CASSRPQDREGNTIYF. The CDR3 DNA sequence: TGTGCCAGCAGCCGACCGCAAGACAGGGAAGGAAACACCATATATTTT.

This clone was found a few times. A read error may produce the germline difference seen at one junction end. The chain links TRBV7-8 to TRBJ2-3; TRBD1 aligns across 7 bases. Germline assignment: CDR1 SGHVS and CDR2 FQNEAQ. The CDR3 length is 13 residues. The DNA for the CDR3 is TGTGCCAGCAGCCCAGAGGGGACAGATAGGCAGTATTTT. The encoded protein is CASSPEGTDRQYF. The complete variable domain, with remaining parts taken from reference TRBV7-8 and TRBJ2-3, reads GAGVSQSPRYKVAKRGQDVALRCDPISGHVSLFWYQQALGQGPEFLTYFQNEAQLDKSGLPSDRFFAERPEGSVSTLKIQRTQQEDSAVYLCASSPEGTDRQYFGPGTRLTVL.

The chain joins TRBV2 to TRBJ1-5, with 7 bases aligning to TRBD1. The CDR3 totals 13 residues. J was trimmed by 4 bases and V by 8 bases; bases with no gene match: 5. The V gene's germline CDR1 is SNHLY and CDR2 FYNNEI. DNA for the CDR3: TGTGCCAGCGATCAACAGGGGAATCAGCCCCAGCATTTT. This gives the protein CASDQQGNQPQHF.

This chain links TRBV9 with TRBJ2-7; no definite D call. Trimming left V 0 bases short and J 3 bases short, with 19 bases between. Looked up from germline, CDR1 is SGDLS and CDR2 is YYNGEE. CDR3 length: 17 residues. Here the CDR3 reads CASSVVCIGCAGYEQYF. In DNA, the CDR3 is TGTGCCAGCAGCGTAGTCTGTATAGGCTGCGCAGGCTACGAGCAGTACTTC.

The chain recombines TRBV6-1 with TRBJ2-5; tentative D call: TRBD2 (5 bases). The CDR3 covers 17 residues. Looked up from germline, CDR1 is MNHNS and CDR2 is SASEGT. V was cut by 3 bases and J by 2 bases, with 19 bases left in between. This chain's CDR3 is CASSEDRGFPGQETQYF. CDR3 coding DNA: TGTGCCAGCAGTGAGGATCGAGGGTTTCCAGGACAAGAGACCCAGTACTTC.

The J gene is TRBJ2-7, the V gene TRBV19; 8 bases line up with TRBD1. V shed 1 base, J shed 2 bases, and the junction held 4 bases outside the gene matches. This CDR3 contains 15 residues. CDR1 and CDR2 (germline): LNHDA, SQIVND (reference sequence). This CDR3 is CASSIVGQGPYEQYF. The DNA of the CDR3 is TGTGCCAGTAGTATAGTTGGACAGGGTCCCTACGAGCAGTACTTC.

The rearrangement uses TRBV10-3 and TRBJ2-1, with TRBD2 matching 9 bases. This CDR3 is 14 amino acids long. The trim removed 5 bases at V and 10 bases at J, leaving 9 bases unmatched. The germline CDR1 and CDR2 sequences are ENHRY and SYGVKD. As DNA, the CDR3 is TGTGCCATCAGTAGCGGGAGGCTAGTCGACGAGCAGTTCTTC. This gives the protein CAISSGRLVDEQFF.

The V call is TRBV12-3 or TRBV12-4, the J call TRBJ2-1; D uncertain. The CDR3 extends over 11 amino acids. V was cut by 3 bases and J by 7 bases, with 4 bases left in between. CDR3 nucleotides: TGTGCCAGCAGTTTGAGAAATGAGCAGTTCTTC. It is translated as CASSLRNEQFF.

The chain couples TRBV6-5 to TRBJ2-1; perhaps TRBD2 as D (5 bases). Germline loops: CDR1 MNHEY, CDR2 SVGAGI. V lost 5 bases and J 2 bases, leaving 10 bases between the germline ends. The CDR3 runs 14 residues. The CDR3 sequence is CASSPGRAYNEQFF. The CDR3 coding sequence is TGTGCCAGCAGTCCGGGGAGAGCCTACAATGAGCAGTTCTTC.

The J gene is TRBJ2-1, the V gene TRBV7-3; TRBD1 matches 9 bases. The CDR3 spans 15 residues. After removal of 5 bases from V and 4 bases from J, the junction contained 6 bases not matched to a gene. From germline, CDR1 is SGHTA and CDR2 FQGTGA. The CDR3 nucleotides read TGTGCCAGCAGCCCAGGGACAGGGATGTACAATGAGCAGTTCTTC. Residues: CASSPGTGMYNEQFF.

There are a few counts of this clone. The chain has TRBV7-9 and TRBJ1-1, with D possibly matching TRBD1 (5 bases). This CDR3 spans 15 amino acids. CDR1 SEHNR and CDR2 FQNEAQ come from the germline V gene (reference sequence). V was clipped by 2 bases and J by 8 bases, with 18 bases between them. In DNA, the CDR3 is TGTGCCAGCAGCTTAAAAGGACAAAGGGGATCCGAAGCTTTCTTT. Translated, it gives CASSLKGQRGSEAFF.

V is TRBV10-1 and J is TRBJ1-5; D unclear. From germline, CDR1 is WNHNN and CDR2 SYGVQD (reference sequence). The CDR3 extends over 18 amino acids. Trimming pared 0 bases from V and 0 bases from J, leaving 15 bases between. CDR3 residues: CASSESRSKHYSNQPQHF. CDR3 nucleotides: TGCGCCAGCAGTGAGTCGAGATCAAAACACTATAGCAATCAGCCCCAGCATTTT.

This chain joins TRBV5-4 and TRBJ2-3; 8 bases match TRBD2. Germline lookup yields CDR1 SGHNT and CDR2 YYREEE (reference sequence). V gave up 4 bases and J gave up 0 bases; unmatched junction bases: 4. There are 15 residues in the CDR3. As DNA, the CDR3 is TGTGCCAGCAGCCCGGGGGGGCGTAGCACAGATACGCAGTATTTT. Translating it yields CASSPGGRSTDTQYF.

V and J are TRBV29-1 and TRBJ2-1, with TRBD2 identical over 9 bases. Per the germline V gene, CDR1 is SQVTM and CDR2 is ANQGSEA. CDR3 length: 14 residues. After removal of 6 bases from V and 4 bases from J, the junction contained 7 bases not matched to a gene. CDR3 region: CSVAGLASYNEQFF. The CDR3, as DNA: TGCAGCGTCGCCGGACTAGCGTCTTACAATGAGCAGTTCTTC.